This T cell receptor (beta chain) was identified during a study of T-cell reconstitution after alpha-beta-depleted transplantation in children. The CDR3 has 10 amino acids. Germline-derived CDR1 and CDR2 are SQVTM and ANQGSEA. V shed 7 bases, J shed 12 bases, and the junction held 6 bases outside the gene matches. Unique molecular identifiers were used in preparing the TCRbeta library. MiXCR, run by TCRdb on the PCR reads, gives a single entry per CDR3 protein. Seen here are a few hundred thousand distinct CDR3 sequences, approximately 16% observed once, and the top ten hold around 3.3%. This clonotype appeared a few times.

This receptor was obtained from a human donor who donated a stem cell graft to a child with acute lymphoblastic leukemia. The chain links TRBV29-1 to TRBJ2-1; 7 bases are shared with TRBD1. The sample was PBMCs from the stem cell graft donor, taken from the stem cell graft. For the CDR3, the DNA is TGCAGCGCAACAGGGGATGGGCAGTTCTTC. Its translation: CSATGDGQFF.